This is a list of T cell receptor beta chains from one sample in a study of PD-1 blockade in classical Hodgkin lymphoma. Generated by immunoSEQ multiplex PCR, the TCRdb table keeps only in-frame clones and is missing some. The sample holds 55,000 to 60,000 clones, 85% to 95% seen once. The sequenced sample was peripheral blood mononuclear cells (PBMCs), obtained before the second cycle of nivolumab. The receptors were sampled from a human donor with classical Hodgkin lymphoma. Each CDR3 is given with its conserved first and last residue. The D gene is left open where the match is weak. Expanded clones are given a class, and other clones once, few, many or no size at all.

d_call: TRBD2
clone_size: NA
v_call: TRBV30
j_call: TRBJ2-1
cdr3_nt: TGTGCCTGGAGTAGGACTAGCGGGAGGGCCGAGTTCTTC
cdr3_aa: CAWSRTSGRAEFF

d_call: TRBD2
clone_size: NA
v_call: TRBV2
j_call: TRBJ2-1
cdr3_nt: TGTGCCAGCAGTGGGGGAATAGAACCGGGACTAGCAAGTCCAGATGAGCAGTTCTTC
cdr3_aa: CASSGGIEPGLASPDEQFF

d_call: TRBD2
clone_size: NA
v_call: TRBV27
j_call: TRBJ2-1
cdr3_nt: TGTGCCAGCAAGGCGGGAGGGCCGGGAAATGAGCAGTTCTTC
cdr3_aa: CASKAGGPGNEQFF

d_call: TRBD1
clone_size: once
v_call: TRBV10-1
j_call: TRBJ1-5
cdr3_nt: TGCGCCAGCAAGGGACAGGGTTATCAGCCCCAGCATTTT
cdr3_aa: CASKGQGYQPQHF

d_call: NA
clone_size: once
v_call: TRBV25-1
j_call: TRBJ2-7
cdr3_nt: TGTGCCAGCAGTCCGCGGGCGGGTCCCGGTGGAATAATCGAGCAGTACTTC
cdr3_aa: CASSPRAGPGGIIEQYF

d_call: NA
clone_size: once
v_call: TRBV27
j_call: TRBJ1-5
cdr3_nt: TGTGCCAGCAGTCTGGGGACAATACCCCATCAGCCCCAGCATTTT
cdr3_aa: CASSLGTIPHQPQHF

d_call: NA
clone_size: few
v_call: TRBV7-9
j_call: TRBJ1-1
cdr3_nt: TGTGCCAGCAGCTCCCTCACTGAAGCTTTCTTT
cdr3_aa: CASSSLTEAFF

d_call: NA
clone_size: NA
v_call: TRBV19
j_call: TRBJ1-1
cdr3_nt: TGTGCCAGTAGTATCAGAGACACCTACAACACTGAAGCTTTCTTT
cdr3_aa: CASSIRDTYNTEAFF

d_call: NA
clone_size: NA
v_call: TRBV27
j_call: TRBJ1-2
cdr3_nt: TGTGCCAGCAGTTTATTTCTGGGGGAGGGCTATGGCTACACCTTC
cdr3_aa: CASSLFLGEGYGYTF

d_call: TRBD1
clone_size: NA
v_call: TRBV7-8
j_call: TRBJ2-5
cdr3_nt: TGTGCCAGCAGCTTAGGGGTCGGAGACAGGGAAGGAGAGACCCAGTACTTC
cdr3_aa: CASSLGVGDREGETQYF

d_call: NA
clone_size: NA
v_call: TRBV27
j_call: TRBJ2-2
cdr3_nt: TGTGCCAGCAGTTTTAAGTCCGGGGAGCTGTTTTTT
cdr3_aa: CASSFKSGELFF